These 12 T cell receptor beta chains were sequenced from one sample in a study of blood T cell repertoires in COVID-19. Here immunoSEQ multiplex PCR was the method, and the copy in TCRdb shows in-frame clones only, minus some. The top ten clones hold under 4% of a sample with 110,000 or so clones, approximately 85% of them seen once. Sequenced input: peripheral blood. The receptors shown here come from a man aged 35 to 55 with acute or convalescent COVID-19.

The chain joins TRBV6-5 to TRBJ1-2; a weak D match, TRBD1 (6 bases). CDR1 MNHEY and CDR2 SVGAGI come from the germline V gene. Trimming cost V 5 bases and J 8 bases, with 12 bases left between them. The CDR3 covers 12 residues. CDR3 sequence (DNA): TGTGCCAGCAGTACACAGGGTGGGGGCTACACCTTC. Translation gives CASSTQGGGYTF.

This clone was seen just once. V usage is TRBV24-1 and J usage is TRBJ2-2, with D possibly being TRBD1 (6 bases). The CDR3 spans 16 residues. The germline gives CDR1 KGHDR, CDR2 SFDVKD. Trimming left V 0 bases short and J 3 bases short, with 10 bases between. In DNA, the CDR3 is TGTGCCACCAGTGATTTGAACAGGGTAGACACCGGGGAGCTGTTTTTT. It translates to CATSDLNRVDTGELFF.

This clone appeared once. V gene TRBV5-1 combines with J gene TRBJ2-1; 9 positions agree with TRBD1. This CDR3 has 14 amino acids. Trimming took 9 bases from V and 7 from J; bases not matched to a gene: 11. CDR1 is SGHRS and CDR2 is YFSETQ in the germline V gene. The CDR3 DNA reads TGCGCCACCCAAGGACAGGGGTCTGGTAATGAGCAGTTCTTC. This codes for CATQGQGSGNEQFF.

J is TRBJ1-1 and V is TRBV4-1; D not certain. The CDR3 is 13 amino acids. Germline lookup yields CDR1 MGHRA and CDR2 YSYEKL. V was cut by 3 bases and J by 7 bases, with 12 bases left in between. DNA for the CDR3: TGCGCCAGCAGCCATCCTGGTTCGGTTGAAGCTTTCTTT. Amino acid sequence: CASSHPGSVEAFF.

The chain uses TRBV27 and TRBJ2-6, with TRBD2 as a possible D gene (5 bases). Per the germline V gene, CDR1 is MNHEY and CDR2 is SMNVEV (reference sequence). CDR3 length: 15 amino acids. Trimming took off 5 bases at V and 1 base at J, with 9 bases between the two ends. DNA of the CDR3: TGTGCCAGCAGTCCCGGGATTTCTGGGGCCAACGTCCTGACTTTC. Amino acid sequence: CASSPGISGANVLTF. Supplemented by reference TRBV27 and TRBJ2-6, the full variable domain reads EAQVTQNPRYLITVTGKKLTVTCSQNMNHEYMSWYRQDPGLGLRQIYYSMNVEVTDKGDVPEGYKVSRKEKRNFPLILESPSPNQTSLYFCASSPGISGANVLTFGAGSRLTVL.

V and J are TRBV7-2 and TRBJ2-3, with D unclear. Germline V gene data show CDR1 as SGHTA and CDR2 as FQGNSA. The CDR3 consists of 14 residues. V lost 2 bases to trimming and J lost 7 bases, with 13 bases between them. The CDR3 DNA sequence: TGTGCCAGCAGCTTATTTTTCTATTCCCATACGCAGTATTTT. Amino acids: CASSLFFYSHTQYF.

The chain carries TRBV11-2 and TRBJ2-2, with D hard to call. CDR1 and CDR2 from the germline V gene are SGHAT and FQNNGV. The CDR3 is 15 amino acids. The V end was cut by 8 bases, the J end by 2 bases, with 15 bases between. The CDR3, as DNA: TGTGCCAGCGGCCTCGCCGCCCTTAACACCGGGGAGCTGTTTTTT. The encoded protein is CASGLAALNTGELFF.

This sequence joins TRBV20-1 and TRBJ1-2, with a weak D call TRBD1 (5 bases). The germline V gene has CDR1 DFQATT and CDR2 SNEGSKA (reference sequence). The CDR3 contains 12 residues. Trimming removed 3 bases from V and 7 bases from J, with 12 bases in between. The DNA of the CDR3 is TGCAGTGCTAGTCGGAGGGGCGGTGGCTACACCTTC. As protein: CSASRRGGGYTF.

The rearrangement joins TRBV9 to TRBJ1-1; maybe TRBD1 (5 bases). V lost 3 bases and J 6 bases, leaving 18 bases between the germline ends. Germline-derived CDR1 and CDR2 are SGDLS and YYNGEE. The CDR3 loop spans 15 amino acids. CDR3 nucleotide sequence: TGTGCCAGCAGCGGAGAACAAACAGGCGAGCCTGAAGCTTTCTTT. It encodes CASSGEQTGEPEAFF.

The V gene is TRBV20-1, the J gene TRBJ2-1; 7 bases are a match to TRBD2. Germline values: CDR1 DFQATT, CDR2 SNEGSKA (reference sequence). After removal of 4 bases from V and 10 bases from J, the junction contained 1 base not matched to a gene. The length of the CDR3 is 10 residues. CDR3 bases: TGCAGTGCTAAGCGGGAAGAGCAGTTCTTC. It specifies CSAKREEQFF.

The CDR3: CASSPTPQGAHYEQYF. CDR3 bases: TGTGCCAGCAGCCCGACCCCACAGGGGGCACACTACGAGCAGTACTTC. The V call is TRBV7-8, the J call TRBJ2-7; 9 bases match TRBD1. Germline values: CDR1 SGHVS, CDR2 FQNEAQ. This CDR3 has 16 residues. V was pared by 5 bases and J by 3 bases, with 11 bases of the junction left unmatched. The whole variable domain, filled in from reference TRBV7-8 and TRBJ2-7, reads GAGVSQSPRYKVAKRGQDVALRCDPISGHVSLFWYQQALGQGPEFLTYFQNEAQLDKSGLPSDRFFAERPEGSVSTLKIQRTQQEDSAVYLCASSPTPQGAHYEQYFGPGTRLTVT.

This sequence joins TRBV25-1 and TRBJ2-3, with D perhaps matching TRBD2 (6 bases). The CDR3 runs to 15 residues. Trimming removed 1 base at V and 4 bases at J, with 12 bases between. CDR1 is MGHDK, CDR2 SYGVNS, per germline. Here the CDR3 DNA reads TGTGCCAGCAGTGAATGGAGGGGAAGTGCAGATACGCAGTATTTT. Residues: CASSEWRGSADTQYF.